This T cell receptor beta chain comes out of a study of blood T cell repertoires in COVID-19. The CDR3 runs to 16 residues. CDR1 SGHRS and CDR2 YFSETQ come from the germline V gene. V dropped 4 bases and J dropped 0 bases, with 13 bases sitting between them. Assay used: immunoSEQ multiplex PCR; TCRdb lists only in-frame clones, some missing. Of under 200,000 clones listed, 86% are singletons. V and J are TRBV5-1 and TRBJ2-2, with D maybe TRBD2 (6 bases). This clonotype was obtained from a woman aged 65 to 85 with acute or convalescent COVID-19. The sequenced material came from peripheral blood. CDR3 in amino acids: CASSRSGIANTGELFF. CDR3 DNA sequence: TGCGCCAGCAGCCGTAGCGGAATCGCGAACACCGGGGAGCTGTTTTTT.